Given below is one T cell receptor (beta chain) in context. The data derive from a study of blood T cell repertoires in COVID-19. Here immunoSEQ multiplex PCR was the method, and the copy in TCRdb shows in-frame clones only, minus some. The profile shows fewer than 85,000 clones, 83% of them singletons. This clonotype was obtained from a woman aged 55-75 years with acute or convalescent COVID-19. The sample comprised peripheral blood.

The CDR3 loop is CASSLRTSSGYTF. CDR3 nucleotide sequence: TGCGCCAGCAGCTTGAGGACTTCGTCGGGCTACACCTTC. The chain recombines TRBV5-1 with TRBJ1-2, with D hard to call. Trimming stripped 1 base from V and 8 bases from J, with 12 bases between. The CDR3 is 13 amino acids. CDR1 is SGHRS and CDR2 is YFSETQ in the germline V gene.